The 14 T cell receptor beta chains presented below share a single source sample, sequenced in a study of T cell responses to AZD1222 COVID-19 vaccine. Data came from immunoSEQ multiplex PCR; TCRdb stores just in-frame clones and leaves some out. The data contain about 110,000 clones, about 87% of them seen just once; the ten biggest clones take up roughly 14%. This material consisted of peripheral blood, taken 28 days after the second AZD1222 dose. The receptors stem from an adult who received the AZD1222 COVID-19 vaccine.

The chain uses TRBV9 and TRBJ1-2, with TRBD1 matching over 7 bases. There are 15 residues in the CDR3. The V gene end was trimmed by 2 bases and the J gene end by 4 bases; junction bases not matched to a gene: 8. Germline V gene data show CDR1 as SGDLS and CDR2 as YYNGEE. As DNA, the CDR3 is TGTGCCAGCAGCGTTGGACAGGAGACGCTCTATGGCTACACCTTC. It encodes CASSVGQETLYGYTF.

The rearrangement uses TRBV11-2 and TRBJ2-7, with D uncertain. CDR1 and CDR2 from the germline V gene are SGHAT and FQNNGV. V was clipped by 2 bases and J by 9 bases, with 20 bases between them. The length of the CDR3 is 15 residues. CDR3 loop: CASSLIGTAESGQYF. The CDR3 DNA follows: TGTGCCAGCAGCTTAATTGGTACAGCCGAGTCCGGGCAGTACTTC.

The rearrangement joins TRBV6-5 to TRBJ2-5, with 7 bases matching TRBD1. Looked up from germline, CDR1 is MNHEY and CDR2 is SVGAGI. The V and J ends lost 0 bases and 2 bases, in that order; junction bases with no gene match: 6. CDR3 length: 16 residues. CDR3 amino acids: CASSYSGSTGQETQYF. CDR3 sequence (DNA): TGTGCCAGCAGTTACTCGGGGTCGACAGGGCAAGAGACCCAGTACTTC.

The chain combines TRBV5-1 with TRBJ2-3; D is perhaps TRBD1 (6 bases). CDR3 length: 13 residues. Trimming removed 4 bases at V and 4 bases at J, with 10 bases between. Germline-derived CDR1 and CDR2 are SGHRS and YFSETQ. The CDR3 bases are TGCGCCAGCAGCCAGGGGAGTTCAGATACGCAGTATTTT. Translation gives CASSQGSSDTQYF.

This chain links TRBV7-9 with TRBJ1-5; possibly TRBD1 for D (6 bases). The germline V gene has CDR1 SEHNR and CDR2 FQNEAQ (reference sequence). The CDR3 has 14 amino acids. The ends were cut back, 5 bases at V and 4 bases at J, with 12 bases in the middle. For the CDR3, the DNA is TGTGCCAGCAGCCTCGGACAGCTTAATCAGCCCCAGCATTTT. Its translation: CASSLGQLNQPQHF.

Here the CDR3 reads CASSPTENSNQPQHF. CDR3 nucleotide sequence: TGTGCCAGCTCACCGACAGAGAATAGCAATCAGCCCCAGCATTTT. The J gene is TRBJ1-5, the V gene TRBV18; TRBD1 might be the D (5 bases). Trimming took 3 bases from V and 0 from J, leaving 9 bases between them. This CDR3 comprises 15 residues. Germline-derived CDR1 and CDR2 are KGHSH and LQKENI.

The chain links TRBV11-2 to TRBJ2-1; D perhaps matches TRBD1 (5 bases). The germline V gene has CDR1 SGHAT and CDR2 FQNNGV. V lost 5 bases and J lost 3, with 14 bases in between. The CDR3 sequence is 15 residues long. This CDR3 reads CASSLATDSYNEQFF. Here the CDR3 DNA reads TGTGCCAGCAGCCTTGCTACCGACAGCTACAATGAGCAGTTCTTC.

The V call is TRBV6-5, the J call TRBJ2-3, with a possible D match to TRBD2 (7 bases). Per germline, CDR1 MNHEY and CDR2 SVGAGI. V lost 6 bases and J 1 base, leaving 14 bases between the germline ends. This CDR3 has 15 residues. The chain's CDR3 is CASSSGGRGTDTQYF. CDR3 in DNA: TGTGCCAGCAGCTCCGGGGGGCGCGGCACAGATACGCAGTATTTT.

The rearrangement links TRBV19 to TRBJ2-7, with 8 nucleotides matching TRBD1. CDR1 is LNHDA, CDR2 SQIVND, per germline (reference sequence). The CDR3 is made up of 14 amino acids. V lost 1 base to trimming and J lost 6 bases; unmatched junction nucleotides: 5. The CDR3 DNA reads TGTGCCAGTAGTATAGGGACAGGGTTAAGCGAGCAGTACTTC. Its protein product is CASSIGTGLSEQYF.

This chain uses TRBV19 with TRBJ1-4; the D gene is possibly TRBD1 (5 bases). CDR3 length equals 15 residues. V was shortened by 10 bases and J by 2 bases, with 17 bases between the two germline ends. Germline CDR1 LNHDA, CDR2 SQIVND (reference sequence). DNA for the CDR3: TGTGCCACCTCCTCCGGGGCAGGTACTAATGAAAAACTGTTTTTT. Its translation: CATSSGAGTNEKLFF.

The rearrangement links TRBV10-3 to TRBJ1-2, with 7 positions matching TRBD1. The CDR3 extends over 14 amino acids. Germline V gene lookup returns CDR1 ENHRY and CDR2 SYGVKD. Trimming cost V 10 bases and J 0 bases; bases outside gene matches: 8. The CDR3: CATRGQLANYGYTF. The CDR3 DNA reads as TGTGCCACCCGGGGACAGCTCGCTAACTATGGCTACACCTTC.

V gene TRBV5-1 combines with J gene TRBJ1-5; TRBD1 might be the D (5 bases). CDR3 length: 15 residues. The V end lost 0 bases, the J end lost 5 bases, and 12 bases lay between the germline ends. CDR1 is SGHRS, CDR2 YFSETQ, per germline. CDR3 loop: CASSLESRDDQPQHF. DNA of the CDR3: TGCGCCAGCAGCTTGGAGTCCAGGGACGATCAGCCCCAGCATTTT.

This clone was detected once. The rearrangement uses TRBV7-9 and TRBJ1-1; D is perhaps TRBD1 (6 bases). The V gene's germline CDR1 is SEHNR and CDR2 FQNEAQ (reference sequence). The CDR3 length is 12 residues. V gave up 7 bases and J gave up 8 bases, with 14 bases separating them. The CDR3 is CASTTEGGEAFF. In nucleotides, the CDR3 is TGTGCCAGCACCACGGAGGGGGGCGAAGCTTTCTTT.

This chain links TRBV5-8 with TRBJ1-2; D may be TRBD1 (5 bases). The CDR3 totals 14 residues. Germline V gene data show CDR1 as SGHTS and CDR2 as YDEGEE. The V and J ends lost 2 bases and 6 bases respectively, with 14 bases between them. CDR3 in amino acids: CASSFGWQGDGYTF. The CDR3 coding sequence is TGTGCCAGCAGCTTTGGTTGGCAGGGAGATGGCTACACCTTC.